These T cell receptor beta chains were read from a single sample in a study of type 1 and type 2 diabetes patients. MiXCR was run by TCRdb on the multiplex PCR reads, yielding one entry per CDR3 protein. This sample carries more than 250,000 distinct CDR3 sequences, roughly 44% of them seen once, and the ten largest clones take roughly 13%. The specimen was peripheral blood mononuclear cells (PBMCs). All receptors come from a man between 18 and 35 years old with type 2 diabetes. CDR3s leave out the opening cysteine and the closing phenylalanine or tryptophan. The D gene is left open where the match is weak.

CDR3 length | D gene | J gene | V gene | CDR3 protein
12 | TRBD2 | TRBJ2-7 | TRBV28 | ASSLWPSGGEQY
12 | TRBD1 | TRBJ2-3 | TRBV5-1 | ASSLGQGSDTQY
10 | . | TRBJ1-5 | TRBV2 | ASTGINQPQH
14 | . | TRBJ2-6 | TRBV25-1 | ASSNPRGTGANVLT
13 | TRBD1 | TRBJ1-4 | TRBV10-1 | ASSDRDRGDEKLF
9 | . | TRBJ2-7 | TRBV30 | AWSSLLEQY
12 | . | TRBJ1-2 | TRBV7-3 | ASSPAQGNYGYT
14 | . | TRBJ2-1 | TRBV15 | ATSRGNRIPNNEQF
12 | . | TRBJ2-5 | TRBV29-1 | SVTGTPRGETQY
12 | . | TRBJ2-2 | TRBV5-1 | ASSFDLNTGELF
12 | TRBD2 | TRBJ2-1 | TRBV20-1 | SASLSGGINEQF
13 | . | TRBJ2-5 | TRBV30 | AWSVVRGSQETQY
12 | . | TRBJ2-7 | TRBV30 | ASNTTNDTYEQY
13 | . | TRBJ2-3 | TRBV15 | ATSRAPKGTDTRY
13 | . | TRBJ2-7 | TRBV19 | ASSTDRGGPYEQY
15 | . | TRBJ1-2 | TRBV2 | ASMELSGGSTYYGYT
14 | TRBD2 | TRBJ2-1 | TRBV19 | ASSLGLARSYNEQF
12 | TRBD1 | TRBJ1-2 | TRBV2 | ASSDLDRDYGYT
12 | TRBD1 | TRBJ1-1 | TRBV9 | ASSADRVNTEAF
13 | TRBD1 | TRBJ1-1 | TRBV6-1 | ASSYWGQGETEAF
12 | . | TRBJ2-7 | TRBV10-3 | AIRGRTGSYEQH
9 | . | TRBJ2-7 | TRBV6-5 | ASSWVYEQY
13 | . | TRBJ1-4 | TRBV18 | ASSLKEARGEKLF
11 | . | TRBJ2-3 | TRBV7-2 | ASSPVNGGTQY
13 | TRBD2 | TRBJ2-7 | TRBV11-2 | ASSTRLAVTYEQY
12 | . | TRBJ1-1 | TRBV6-1 | ASIFGGAGTEAF
9 | . | TRBJ1-4 | TRBV19 | ASSKYEKLF
11 | . | TRBJ1-1 | TRBV30 | AWSRMGNTEAF
11 | . | TRBJ2-5 | TRBV15 | ATSRGQQETQY
11 | TRBD1 | TRBJ1-1 | TRBV7-6 | ASSTEQGAEAF
11 | . | TRBJ1-1 | TRBV9 | ASSVDQITEAF
14 | TRBD1 | TRBJ1-1 | TRBV30 | AWSPAAGGTNTEAF